This TCR beta chain was sequenced in a study of T-cell memory formation after mild COVID-19. Study in general: Each donor largely had its own TCR clusters.

Study conclusions and caveats: Pre-infection memory harbored some responding clones, suggesting cross-reactive memory joined.

As for this clonotype: Its matching antigen is unknown.

V was clipped by 6 bases and J by 5 bases; unmatched bases: 9. The CDR3 is 14 residues long. One entry per CDR3 protein, called by TCRdb with MiXCR from the 5' RACE reads. The table lists about 110,000 distinct CDR3 sequences, around 17% of them singletons. The sequencing input was PBMCs or a T cell subset sorted from them (not recorded which). The gene calls are TRBV12-3 or TRBV12-4 and TRBJ1-2; 7 positions agree with TRBD1. This receptor was taken from a man aged 18 to 30 who had mild COVID-19 (a few samples of this study predate the infection). Cell type and time point are not known. The CDR3 loop is CASSWDSREYGYTF. DNA of the CDR3: TGTGCCAGCAGCTGGGACAGCCGAGAGTATGGCTACACCTTC.